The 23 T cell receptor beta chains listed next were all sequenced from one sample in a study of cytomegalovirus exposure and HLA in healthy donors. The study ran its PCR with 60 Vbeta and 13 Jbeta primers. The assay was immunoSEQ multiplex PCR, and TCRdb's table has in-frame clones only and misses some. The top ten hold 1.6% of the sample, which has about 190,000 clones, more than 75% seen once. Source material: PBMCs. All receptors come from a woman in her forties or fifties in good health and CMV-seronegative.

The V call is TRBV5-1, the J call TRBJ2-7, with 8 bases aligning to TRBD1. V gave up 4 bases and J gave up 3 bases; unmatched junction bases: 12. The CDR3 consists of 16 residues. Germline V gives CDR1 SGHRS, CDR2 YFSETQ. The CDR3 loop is CASSPTRQGKNYEQYF. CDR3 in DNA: TGCGCCAGCAGCCCCACGCGACAGGGGAAAAACTACGAGCAGTACTTC.

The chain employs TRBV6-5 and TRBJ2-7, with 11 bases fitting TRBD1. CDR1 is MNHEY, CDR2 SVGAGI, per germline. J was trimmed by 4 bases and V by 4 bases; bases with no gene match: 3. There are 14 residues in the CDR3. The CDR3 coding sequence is TGTGCCAGCAGTTCGGACAGGGGGCAGTACGAGCAGTACTTC. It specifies CASSSDRGQYEQYF.

CDR3 sequence (DNA): TGCGCCAGCAGCTCGGCCGGTGGGAGATACATGGGCGAGCAGTACTTC. Amino acid sequence: CASSSAGGRYMGEQYF. The chain couples TRBV5-1 to TRBJ2-7; TRBD2 might be the D (5 bases). Trimming took 3 bases from V and 6 from J, leaving 22 bases between them. The CDR3 loop spans 16 amino acids. The V gene's germline CDR1 is SGHRS and CDR2 YFSETQ.

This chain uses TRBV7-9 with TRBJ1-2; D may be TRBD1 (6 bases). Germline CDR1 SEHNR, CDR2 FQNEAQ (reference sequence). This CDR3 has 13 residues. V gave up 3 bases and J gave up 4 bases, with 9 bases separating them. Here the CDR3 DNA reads TGTGCCAGCAGCTTCGTGGACAGCTATGGCTACACCTTC. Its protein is CASSFVDSYGYTF.

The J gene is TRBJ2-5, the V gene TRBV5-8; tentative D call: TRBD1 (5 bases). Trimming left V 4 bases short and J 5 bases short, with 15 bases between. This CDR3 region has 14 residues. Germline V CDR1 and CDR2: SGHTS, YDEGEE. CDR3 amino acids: CASSLLRELETQYF. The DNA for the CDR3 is TGTGCCAGCAGCCTACTCAGGGAACTGGAGACCCAGTACTTC.

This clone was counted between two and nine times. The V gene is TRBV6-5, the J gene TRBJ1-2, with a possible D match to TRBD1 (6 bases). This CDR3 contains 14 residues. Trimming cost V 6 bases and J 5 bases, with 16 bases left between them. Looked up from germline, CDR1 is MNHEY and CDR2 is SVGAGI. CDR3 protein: CASSLPGQLYGYTF. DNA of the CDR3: TGTGCCAGCAGCCTCCCAGGACAGTTATATGGCTACACCTTC.

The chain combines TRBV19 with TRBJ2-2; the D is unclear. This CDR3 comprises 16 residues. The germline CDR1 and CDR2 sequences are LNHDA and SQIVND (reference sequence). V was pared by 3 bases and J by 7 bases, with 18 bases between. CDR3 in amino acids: CASSMGRNALGGELFF. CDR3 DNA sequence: TGTGCCAGTAGTATGGGCAGGAACGCCTTGGGCGGGGAGCTGTTTTTT.

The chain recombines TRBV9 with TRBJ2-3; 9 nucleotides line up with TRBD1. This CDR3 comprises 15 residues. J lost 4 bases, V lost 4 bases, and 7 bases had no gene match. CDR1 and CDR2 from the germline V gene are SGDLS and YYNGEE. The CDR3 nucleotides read TGTGCCAGCAGCCCGGGGGGACAGGGCCCAGATACGCAGTATTTT. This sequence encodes CASSPGGQGPDTQYF.

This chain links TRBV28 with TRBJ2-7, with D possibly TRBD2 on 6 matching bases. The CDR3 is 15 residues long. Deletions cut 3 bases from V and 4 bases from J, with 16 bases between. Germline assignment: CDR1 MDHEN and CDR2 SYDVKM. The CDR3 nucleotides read TGTGCCAGCAGTTTGATGGGAGGCCCTCTTTACGAGCAGTACTTC. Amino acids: CASSLMGGPLYEQYF.

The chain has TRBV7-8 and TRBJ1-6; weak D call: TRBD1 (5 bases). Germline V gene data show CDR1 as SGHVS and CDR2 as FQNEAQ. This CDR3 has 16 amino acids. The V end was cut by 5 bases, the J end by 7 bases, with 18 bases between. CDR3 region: CASSPFSQGLNSPLHF. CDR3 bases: TGTGCCAGCAGCCCCTTCTCTCAGGGACTCAATTCACCCCTCCACTTT.

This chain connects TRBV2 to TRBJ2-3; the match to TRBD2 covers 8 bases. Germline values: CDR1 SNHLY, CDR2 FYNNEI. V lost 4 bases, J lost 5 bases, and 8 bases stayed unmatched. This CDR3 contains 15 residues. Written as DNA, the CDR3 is TGTGCCAGCAGTGGGGACGGGGGGGCGAAAGATACGCAGTATTTT. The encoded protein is CASSGDGGAKDTQYF.

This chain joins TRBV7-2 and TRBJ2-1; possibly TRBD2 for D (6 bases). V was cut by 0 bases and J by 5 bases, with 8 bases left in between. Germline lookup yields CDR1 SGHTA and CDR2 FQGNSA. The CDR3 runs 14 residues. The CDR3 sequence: CASSLASGNNEQFF. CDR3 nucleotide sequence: TGTGCCAGCAGCTTAGCTAGCGGAAACAATGAGCAGTTCTTC.

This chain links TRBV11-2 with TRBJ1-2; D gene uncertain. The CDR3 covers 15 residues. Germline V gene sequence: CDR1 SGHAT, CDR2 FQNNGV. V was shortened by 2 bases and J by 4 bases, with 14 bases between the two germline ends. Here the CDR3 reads CASSLSREYGYGYTF. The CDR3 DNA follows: TGTGCCAGCAGCTTATCGAGGGAATATGGCTATGGCTACACCTTC.

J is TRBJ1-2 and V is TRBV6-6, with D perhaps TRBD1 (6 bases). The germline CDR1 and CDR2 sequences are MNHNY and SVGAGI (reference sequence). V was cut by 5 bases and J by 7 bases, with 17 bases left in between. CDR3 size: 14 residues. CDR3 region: CASSNPGQSRGYTF. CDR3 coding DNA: TGTGCCAGCAGTAATCCCGGACAGAGTCGTGGCTACACCTTC.

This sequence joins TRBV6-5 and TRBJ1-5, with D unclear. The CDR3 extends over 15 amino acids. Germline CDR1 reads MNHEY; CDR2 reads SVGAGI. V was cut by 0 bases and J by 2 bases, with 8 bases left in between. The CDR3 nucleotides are TGTGCCAGCAGTTACTCCCCAACACGCAATCAGCCCCAGCATTTT. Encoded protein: CASSYSPTRNQPQHF.

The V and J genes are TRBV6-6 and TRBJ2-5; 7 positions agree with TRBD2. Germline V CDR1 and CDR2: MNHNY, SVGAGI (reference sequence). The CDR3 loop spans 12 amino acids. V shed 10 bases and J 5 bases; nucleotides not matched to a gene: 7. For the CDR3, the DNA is TGTGCCACGCAAGCGGGACGGGAGACCCAGTACTTC. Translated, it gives CATQAGRETQYF.

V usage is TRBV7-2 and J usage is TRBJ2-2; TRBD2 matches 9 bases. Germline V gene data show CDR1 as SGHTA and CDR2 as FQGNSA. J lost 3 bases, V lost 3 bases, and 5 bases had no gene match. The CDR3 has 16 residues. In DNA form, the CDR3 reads TGTGCCAGCAGCTTCGAAGCGGGGGGCCACACCGGGGAGCTGTTTTTT. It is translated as CASSFEAGGHTGELFF. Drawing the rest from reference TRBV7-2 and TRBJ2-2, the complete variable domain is GAGVSQSPSNKVTEKGKDVELRCDPISGHTALYWYRQSLGQGLEFLIYFQGNSAPDKSGLPSDRFSAERTGGSVSTLTIQRTQQEDSAVYLCASSFEAGGHTGELFFGEGSRLTVL.

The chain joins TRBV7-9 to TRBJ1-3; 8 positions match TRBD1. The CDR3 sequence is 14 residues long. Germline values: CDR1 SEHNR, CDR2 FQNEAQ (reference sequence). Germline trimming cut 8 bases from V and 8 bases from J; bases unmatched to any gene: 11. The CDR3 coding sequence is TGTGCCAGCCTTAGTCCGGGACAGGCCTACACCATATATTTT. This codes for CASLSPGQAYTIYF.

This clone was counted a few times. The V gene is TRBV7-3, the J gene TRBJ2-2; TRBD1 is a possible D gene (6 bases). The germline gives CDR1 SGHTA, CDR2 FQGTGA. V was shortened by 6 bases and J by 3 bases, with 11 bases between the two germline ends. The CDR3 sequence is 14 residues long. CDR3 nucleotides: TGTGCCAGCAGACCACAGGGTTACACCGGGGAGCTGTTTTTT. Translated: CASRPQGYTGELFF.

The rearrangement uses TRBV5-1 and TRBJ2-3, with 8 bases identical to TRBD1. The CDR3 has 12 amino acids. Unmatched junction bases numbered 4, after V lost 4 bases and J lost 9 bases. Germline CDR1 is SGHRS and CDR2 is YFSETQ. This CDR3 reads CASSHGQGTQYF. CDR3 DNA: TGCGCCAGCAGCCATGGACAGGGAACGCAGTATTTT.

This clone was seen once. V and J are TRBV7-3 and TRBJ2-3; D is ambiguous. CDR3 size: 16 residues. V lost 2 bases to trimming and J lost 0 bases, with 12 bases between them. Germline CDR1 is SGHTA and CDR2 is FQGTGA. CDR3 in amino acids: CASSLSGRGSTDTQYF. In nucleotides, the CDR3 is TGTGCCAGCAGCTTATCGGGTCGTGGTAGCACAGATACGCAGTATTTT.

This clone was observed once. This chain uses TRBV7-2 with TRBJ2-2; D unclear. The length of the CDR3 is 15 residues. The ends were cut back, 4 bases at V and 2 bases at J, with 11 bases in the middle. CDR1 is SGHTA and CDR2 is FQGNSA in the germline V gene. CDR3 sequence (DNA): TGTGCCAGCAGCTCAGGCCCAGTTAACACCGGGGAGCTGTTTTTT. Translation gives CASSSGPVNTGELFF.

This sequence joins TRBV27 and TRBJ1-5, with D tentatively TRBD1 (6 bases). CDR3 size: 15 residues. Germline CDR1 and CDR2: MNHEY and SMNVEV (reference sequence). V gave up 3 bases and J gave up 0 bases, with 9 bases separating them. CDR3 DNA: TGTGCCAGCAGTTTCTTAGGGGGTAGCAATCAGCCCCAGCATTTT. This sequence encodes CASSFLGGSNQPQHF.